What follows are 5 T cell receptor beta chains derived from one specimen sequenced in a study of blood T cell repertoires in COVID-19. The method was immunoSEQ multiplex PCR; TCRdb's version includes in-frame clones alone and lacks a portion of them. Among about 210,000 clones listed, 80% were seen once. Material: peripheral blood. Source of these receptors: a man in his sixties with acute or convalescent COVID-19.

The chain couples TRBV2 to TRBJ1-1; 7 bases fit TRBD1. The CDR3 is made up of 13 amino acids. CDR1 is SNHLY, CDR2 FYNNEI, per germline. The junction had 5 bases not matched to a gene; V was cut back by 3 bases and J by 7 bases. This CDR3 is CASSEETGVEAFF. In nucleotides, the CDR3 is TGTGCCAGCAGTGAGGAAACAGGGGTTGAAGCTTTCTTT.

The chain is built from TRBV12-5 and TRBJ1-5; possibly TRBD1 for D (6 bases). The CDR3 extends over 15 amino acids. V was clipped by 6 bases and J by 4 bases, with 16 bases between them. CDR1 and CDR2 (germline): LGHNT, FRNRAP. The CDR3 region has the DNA TGTGCTAGTGGCTGGGACACCCTAGGGAATCAGCCCCAGCATTTT. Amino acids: CASGWDTLGNQPQHF.

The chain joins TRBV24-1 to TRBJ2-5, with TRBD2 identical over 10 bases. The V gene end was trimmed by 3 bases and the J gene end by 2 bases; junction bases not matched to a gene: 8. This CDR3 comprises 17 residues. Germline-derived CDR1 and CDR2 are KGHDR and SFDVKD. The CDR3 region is CATSDPGLAEPQETQYF. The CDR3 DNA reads TGTGCCACCAGTGATCCCGGACTAGCGGAACCGCAAGAGACCCAGTACTTC.

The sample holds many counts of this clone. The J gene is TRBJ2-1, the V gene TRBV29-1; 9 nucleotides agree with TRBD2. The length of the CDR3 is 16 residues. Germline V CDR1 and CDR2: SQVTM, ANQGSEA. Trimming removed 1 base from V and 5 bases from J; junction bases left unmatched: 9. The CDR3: CSVEGASGIRHNEQFF. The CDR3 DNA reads TGCAGCGTTGAAGGGGCTAGCGGGATTAGACACAATGAGCAGTTCTTC.

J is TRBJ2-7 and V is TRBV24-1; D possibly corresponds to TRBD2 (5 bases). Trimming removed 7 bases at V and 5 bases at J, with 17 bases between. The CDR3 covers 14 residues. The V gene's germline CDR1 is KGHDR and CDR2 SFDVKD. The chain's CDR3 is CATSPLVIVNEQYF. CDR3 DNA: TGTGCCACCAGCCCACTAGTTATCGTTAACGAGCAGTACTTC.